The source of this TCR beta chain is a study of CD8 T cells in ankylosing spondylitis. V shed 5 bases, J shed 1 base, and the junction held 6 bases outside the gene matches. The CDR3 consists of 16 residues. Each CDR3 protein gets one entry after TCRdb re-called the 5' RACE reads with MiXCR. The sample lists about 360,000 distinct CDR3 sequences; approximately 22% were seen once. What was sequenced was blood, either unsorted or a sorted T cell fraction (not recorded which). This clonotype was obtained from a male donor with ankylosing spondylitis or in good health (not recorded which). V usage is TRBV12-3 or TRBV12-4 and J usage is TRBJ2-1; 9 positions match TRBD1. The CDR3 spells CASSQDRGVSYNEQFF. CDR3 coding DNA: TGTGCCAGCAGTCAAGACAGGGGGGTTTCCTACAATGAGCAGTTCTTC.